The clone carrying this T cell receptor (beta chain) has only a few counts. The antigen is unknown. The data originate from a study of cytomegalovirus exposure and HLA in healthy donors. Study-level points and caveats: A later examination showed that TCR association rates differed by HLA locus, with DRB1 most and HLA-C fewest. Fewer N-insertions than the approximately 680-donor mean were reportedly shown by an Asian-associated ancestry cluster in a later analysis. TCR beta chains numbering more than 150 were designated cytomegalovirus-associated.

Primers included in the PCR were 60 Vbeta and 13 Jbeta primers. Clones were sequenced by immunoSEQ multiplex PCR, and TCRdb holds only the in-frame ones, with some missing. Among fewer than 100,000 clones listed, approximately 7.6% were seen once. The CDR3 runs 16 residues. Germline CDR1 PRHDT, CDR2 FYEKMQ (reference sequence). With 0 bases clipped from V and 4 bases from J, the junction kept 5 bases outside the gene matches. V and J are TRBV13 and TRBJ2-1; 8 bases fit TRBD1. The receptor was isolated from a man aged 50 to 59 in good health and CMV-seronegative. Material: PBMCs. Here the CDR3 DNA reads TGTGCCAGCAGCTTAGGCCTCGGACAGGGTTACAATGAGCAGTTCTTC. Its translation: CASSLGLGQGYNEQFF.